This TCR beta chain emerged from a study of metastatic and nonmetastatic thyroid tumors. In germline, CDR1 is MNHEY, CDR2 SVGAGI. This CDR3 has 15 amino acids. Between the trimmed V and J ends, which lost 2 bases and 5 bases, there was a span of 13 bases. TCRdb re-clonotyped the PCR reads through MiXCR. The sample includes approximately 21,000 clones, 25% to 30% of them seen just once. There were no patients who had received any treatment before thyroid surgery. This clone was detected ten times or more. This chain links TRBV6-5 with TRBJ1-3; possibly TRBD1 for D (5 bases). This sequence originates from a female donor with papillary thyroid cancer or a benign thyroid nodule (not recorded which). Some clones in this sample may be carry-over from other donors' samples. Sequences were obtained from blood. CDR3 sequence reads: CASSYQGGRRNTIYF. CDR3 nucleotides: TGTGCCAGCAGTTACCAGGGTGGAAGGAGAAACACCATATATTTT.